Described below is a single T cell receptor beta chain sequence and its context. No cognate antigen has been identified for it. The sample holds no much larger clone one base away, and base qualities are not on file. Whole blood was collected in K2EDTA tubes by collaborating institutions according to the institutions' own protocols. For TCRbeta analysis, collaborators shipped samples in one of three forms: frozen whole blood, isolated PBMCs, or DNA extracted from either of those sample types. TCRbeta CDR3 regions were amplified from genomic DNA by means of the immunoSEQ Assay, a bias-controlled multiplex PCR. As for the original processing: Within the assay, amplification of reference gene primers was used to estimate how many nucleated cells each sample contained. Sequence reads were collapsed and filtered to measure the absolute abundance of every unique TCRbeta CDR3 rearrangement. For each sample, productive Simpson clonality was calculated as the square root of Simpson's diversity index over productive rearrangements. TCRdb stores this immuneACCESS table with in-frame sequences only. Part of the clones is absent; in the studies checked, under half of the shortfall reflects unresolved V genes, and no reason is known for the rest. Clone size and the V and J calls come from that table; the DNA yielded D and trimming. The table for this sample lists about 140,000 clones; approximately 88% of them were counted only once. The biggest ten clones account for about 1.8% of the sample.

This sample is part of a study of blood T cell repertoires in COVID-19 (dated by TCRdb to about 2020). Context from the whole study: Samples covering the acute and convalescent phases of COVID-19 were provided by collaborators in the United States, Italy and Spain. The material from the prospective study consisted of cDNA or gDNA derived from T cells, B-cell-depleted T cells, or PBMCs. Deeply sampled blood TCRbeta repertoires from subjects exposed to, actively infected with, or recovered from COVID-19 were included in the dataset. The repertoires were released in a freely available public database intended as a resource for research on the immune response to SARS-CoV-2. The samples were drawn from two sources: the first 160 participants of the ongoing ImmuneRACE study, and 1,000 to 1,500 subjects contributed by 6 global collaborators. Sample metadata almost always included a de-identified subject ID, COVID-19 status, age in years and sex. Where available, HLA class I and class II types were obtained from metadata supplied by the sample provider rather than from assay-based typing.

Sequences MNHEY (CDR1) and SMNVEV (CDR2) are obtained from the germline V gene (reference sequence). Clipping removes 2 bases from V and 5 bases from J, with 5 as the unmatched junction base count. From cysteine to phenylalanine, the CDR3 is 15 amino acids long. Just CDR3 DNA is preserved here, 45 bases in frame from base 1. The full study reports these points: How much clinical and demographic metadata was included differed by source and by participant, and the metadata was provided uncurated.

The sequence was collected from a woman aged 45-65 years with acute or convalescent COVID-19. The rearranged segments are TRBV27 and TRBJ2-5; 10 of the junction bases match TRBD2. Sequenced input: peripheral blood. The nucleotide sequence reads as follows: TGTGCCAGCAGTTTAATACTAGCGGGAATTGAGACCCAGTACTTC. The resulting protein is CASSLILAGIETQYF.